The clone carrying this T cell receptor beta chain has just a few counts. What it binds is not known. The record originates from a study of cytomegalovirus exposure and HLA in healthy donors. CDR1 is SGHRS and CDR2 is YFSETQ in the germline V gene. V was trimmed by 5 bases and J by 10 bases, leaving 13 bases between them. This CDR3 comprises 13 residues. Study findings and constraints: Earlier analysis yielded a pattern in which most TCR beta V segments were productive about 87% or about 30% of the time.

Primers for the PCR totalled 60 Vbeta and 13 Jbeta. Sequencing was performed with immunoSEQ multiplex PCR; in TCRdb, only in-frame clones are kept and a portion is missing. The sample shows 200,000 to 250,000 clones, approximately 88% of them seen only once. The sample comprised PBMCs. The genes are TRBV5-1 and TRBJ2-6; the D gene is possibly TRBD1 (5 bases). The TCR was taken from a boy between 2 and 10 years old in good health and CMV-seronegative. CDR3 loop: CASSSAQGNVLTF. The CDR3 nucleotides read TGCGCCAGCAGTTCAGCTCAGGGTAACGTCCTGACTTTC. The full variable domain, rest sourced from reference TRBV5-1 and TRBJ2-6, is KAGVTQTPRYLIKTRGQQVTLSCSPISGHRSVSWYQQTPGQGLQFLFEYFSETQRNKGNFPGRFSGRQFSNSRSEMNVSTLELGDSALYLCASSSAQGNVLTFGAGSRLTVL.